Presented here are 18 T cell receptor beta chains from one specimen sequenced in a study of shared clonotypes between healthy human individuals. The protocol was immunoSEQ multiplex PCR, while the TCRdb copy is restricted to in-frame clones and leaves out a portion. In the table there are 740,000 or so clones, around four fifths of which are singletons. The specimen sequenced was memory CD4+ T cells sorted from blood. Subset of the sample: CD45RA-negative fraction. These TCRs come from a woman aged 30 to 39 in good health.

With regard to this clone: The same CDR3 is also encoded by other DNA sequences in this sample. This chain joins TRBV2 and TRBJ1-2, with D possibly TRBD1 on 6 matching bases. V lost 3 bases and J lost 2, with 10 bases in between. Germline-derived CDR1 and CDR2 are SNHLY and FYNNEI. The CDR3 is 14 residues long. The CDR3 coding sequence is TGTGCCAGCAGTGACAGGGGACTCAACTATGGCTACACCTTC. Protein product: CASSDRGLNYGYTF.

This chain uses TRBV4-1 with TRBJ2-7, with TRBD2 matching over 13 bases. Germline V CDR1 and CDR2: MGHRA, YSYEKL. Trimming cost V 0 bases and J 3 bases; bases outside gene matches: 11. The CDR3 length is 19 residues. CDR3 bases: TGCGCCAGCAGCCAAGACGGGACTAGCGGGATTGTTCGGTACTACGAGCAGTACTTC. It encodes CASSQDGTSGIVRYYEQYF.

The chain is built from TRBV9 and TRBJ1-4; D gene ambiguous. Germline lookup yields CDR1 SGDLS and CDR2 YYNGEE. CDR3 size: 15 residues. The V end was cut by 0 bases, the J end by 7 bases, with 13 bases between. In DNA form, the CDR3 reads TGTGCCAGCAGCGTAGCAGTGGGGTTGGGTGAAAAACTGTTTTTT. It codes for CASSVAVGLGEKLFF.

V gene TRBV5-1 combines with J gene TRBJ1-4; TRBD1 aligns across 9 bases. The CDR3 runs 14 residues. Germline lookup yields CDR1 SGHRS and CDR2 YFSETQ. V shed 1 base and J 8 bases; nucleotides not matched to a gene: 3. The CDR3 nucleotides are TGCGCCAGCAGCTTGCGGACAGGGGAAGAAAAACTGTTTTTT. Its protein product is CASSLRTGEEKLFF.

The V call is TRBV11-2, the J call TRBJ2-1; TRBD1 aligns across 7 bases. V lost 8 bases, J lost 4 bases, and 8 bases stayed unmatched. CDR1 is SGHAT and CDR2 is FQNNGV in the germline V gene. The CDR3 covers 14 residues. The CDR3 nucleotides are TGTGCCAGCGGTTGGGCAGGGGGATACAATGAGCAGTTCTTC. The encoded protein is CASGWAGGYNEQFF. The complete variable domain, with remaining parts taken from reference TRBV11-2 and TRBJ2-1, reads EAGVAQSPRYKIIEKRQSVAFWCNPISGHATLYWYQQILGQGPKLLIQFQNNGVVDDSQLPKDRFSAERLKGVDSTLKIQPAKLEDSAVYLCASGWAGGYNEQFFGPGTRLTVL.

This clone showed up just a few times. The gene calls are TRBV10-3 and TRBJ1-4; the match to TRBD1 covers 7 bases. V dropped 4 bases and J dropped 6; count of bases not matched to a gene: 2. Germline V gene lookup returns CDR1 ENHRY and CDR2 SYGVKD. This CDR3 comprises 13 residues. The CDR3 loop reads CAISVGTDEKLFF. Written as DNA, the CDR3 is TGTGCCATCAGTGTGGGGACAGATGAAAAACTGTTTTTT.

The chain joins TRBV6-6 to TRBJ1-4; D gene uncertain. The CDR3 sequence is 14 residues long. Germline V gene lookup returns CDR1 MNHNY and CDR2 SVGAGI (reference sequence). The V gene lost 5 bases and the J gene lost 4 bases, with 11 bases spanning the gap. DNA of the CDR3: TGTGCCAGCAGTGGGAGCGCCCTTAATGAAAAACTGTTTTTT. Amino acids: CASSGSALNEKLFF.

CDR3: CASIGGDEQFF. The CDR3 nucleotides read TGTGCCAGCATTGGGGGAGATGAGCAGTTCTTC. The chain couples TRBV6-1 to TRBJ2-1, with D perhaps being TRBD1 or TRBD2 (5 bases each). CDR1 is MNHNS and CDR2 is SASEGT in the germline V gene. The V end lost 7 bases, the J end lost 8 bases, and 9 bases lay between the germline ends. This CDR3 has 11 amino acids.

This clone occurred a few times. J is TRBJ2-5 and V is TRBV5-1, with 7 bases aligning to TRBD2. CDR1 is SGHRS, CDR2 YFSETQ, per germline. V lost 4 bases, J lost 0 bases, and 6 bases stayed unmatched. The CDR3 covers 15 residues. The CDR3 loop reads CASSKLLADQETQYF. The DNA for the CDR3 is TGCGCCAGCAGCAAGCTTCTAGCGGACCAAGAGACCCAGTACTTC.

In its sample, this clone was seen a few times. The CDR3 nucleotides read TGTGCCACCAGCAGAGGGGGGAGTAGGGCGGAGACCCAGTACTTC. Translated: CATSRGGSRAETQYF. The chain uses TRBV15 and TRBJ2-5, with D perhaps assigned TRBD1 or TRBD2 (5 bases each). Germline V lookup: CDR1 LNHNV, CDR2 YYDKDF (reference sequence). The CDR3 loop spans 15 amino acids. V was shortened by 1 base and J by 5 bases, with 14 bases between the two germline ends.

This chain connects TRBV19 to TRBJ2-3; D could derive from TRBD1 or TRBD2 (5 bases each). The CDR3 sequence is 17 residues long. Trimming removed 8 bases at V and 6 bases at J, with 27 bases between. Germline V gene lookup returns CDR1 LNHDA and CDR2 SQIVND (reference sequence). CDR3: CASQRVGSGTSRDTQYF. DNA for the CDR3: TGTGCCAGTCAGAGGGTGGGCTCCGGGACGTCTCGCGATACGCAGTATTTT.

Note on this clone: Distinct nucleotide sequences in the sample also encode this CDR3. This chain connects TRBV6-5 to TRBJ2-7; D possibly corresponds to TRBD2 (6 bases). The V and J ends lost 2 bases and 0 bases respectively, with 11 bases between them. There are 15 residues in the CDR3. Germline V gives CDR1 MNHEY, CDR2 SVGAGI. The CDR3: CASSYGGTSSYEQYF. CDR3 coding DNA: TGTGCCAGCAGTTACGGGGGGACCAGCTCCTACGAGCAGTACTTC.

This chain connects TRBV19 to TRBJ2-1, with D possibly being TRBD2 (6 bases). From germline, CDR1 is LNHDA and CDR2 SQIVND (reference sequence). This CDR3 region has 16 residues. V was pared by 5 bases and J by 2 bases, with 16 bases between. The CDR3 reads CASSSPGLQAYNEQFF. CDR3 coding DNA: TGTGCCAGTAGTTCTCCAGGACTACAGGCCTACAATGAGCAGTTCTTC.

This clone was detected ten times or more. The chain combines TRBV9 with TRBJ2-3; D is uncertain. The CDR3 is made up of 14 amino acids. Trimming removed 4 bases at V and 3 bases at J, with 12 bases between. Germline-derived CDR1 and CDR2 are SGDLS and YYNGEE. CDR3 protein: CASSPQVRTDTQYF. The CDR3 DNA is TGTGCCAGCAGCCCCCAGGTTAGAACAGATACGCAGTATTTT.

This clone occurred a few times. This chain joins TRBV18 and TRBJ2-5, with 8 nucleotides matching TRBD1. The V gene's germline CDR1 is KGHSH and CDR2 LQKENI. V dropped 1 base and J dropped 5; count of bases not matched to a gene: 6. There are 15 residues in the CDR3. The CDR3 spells CASSPRQGAEETQYF. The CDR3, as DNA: TGTGCCAGCTCACCACGGCAGGGGGCAGAGGAGACCCAGTACTTC.

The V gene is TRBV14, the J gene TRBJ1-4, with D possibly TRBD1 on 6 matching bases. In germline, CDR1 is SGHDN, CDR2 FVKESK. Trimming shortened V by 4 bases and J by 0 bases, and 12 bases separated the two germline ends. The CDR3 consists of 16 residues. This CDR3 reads CASSLTGATTNEKLFF. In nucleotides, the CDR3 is TGTGCCAGCAGCCTAACGGGGGCAACAACTAATGAAAAACTGTTTTTT.

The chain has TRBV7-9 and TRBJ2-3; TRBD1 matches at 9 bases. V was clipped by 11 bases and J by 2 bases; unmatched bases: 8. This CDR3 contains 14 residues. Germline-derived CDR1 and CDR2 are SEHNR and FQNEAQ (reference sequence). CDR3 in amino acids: CAGRTGVNTDTQYF. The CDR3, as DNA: TGTGCCGGGCGGACAGGGGTCAACACAGATACGCAGTATTTT.

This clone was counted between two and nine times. The chain's CDR3 is CASSQDSGGFLGYGYTF. The CDR3 nucleotides are TGCGCCAGCAGCCAAGATTCGGGGGGGTTCTTGGGCTATGGCTACACCTTC. The chain carries TRBV4-1 and TRBJ1-2, with a tentative D call TRBD1 (5 bases). Deletions cut 0 bases from V and 4 bases from J, with 18 bases between. The CDR3 loop spans 17 amino acids. Germline-derived CDR1 and CDR2 are MGHRA and YSYEKL.